These 15 T cell receptor beta chains originate from one sample sequenced in a study of control samples from healthy donors and cancer patients. Clones were read by immunoSEQ multiplex PCR, and TCRdb kept only the in-frame ones, dropping some. The sample shows over 150,000 clones, over 85% of them seen only once. Specimen: blood. These receptors all stem from a man aged 40-55 years in good health.

The chain links TRBV5-1 to TRBJ2-7, with 9 bases fitting TRBD1. The germline V gene has CDR1 SGHRS and CDR2 YFSETQ. The trim removed 4 bases at V and 4 bases at J, leaving 6 bases unmatched. The CDR3 extends over 14 amino acids. The DNA of the CDR3 is TGCGCCAGCAGCAGGGACAGGGCCGAATACGAGCAGTACTTC. Translated, it gives CASSRDRAEYEQYF.

The chain recombines TRBV30 with TRBJ1-2, with D unclear. V shed 3 bases and J shed 8 bases, with 10 bases lying between them. CDR3 length equals 11 residues. CDR1 and CDR2 from the germline V gene are GTSNPN and SVGIG (reference sequence). The CDR3 DNA sequence: TGTGCCTGGAGGTCCGCTTTGGGCTACACCTTC. It is translated as CAWRSALGYTF.

The rearrangement uses TRBV19 and TRBJ1-2; possible D gene TRBD1, 6 bases. This CDR3 is 14 amino acids long. V lost 7 bases, J lost 4 bases, and 16 bases lay in between. The germline V gene encodes CDR1 LNHDA and CDR2 SQIVND (reference sequence). The CDR3 DNA follows: TGTGCCAGTATCGGCTCGGGGGGCATCTATGGCTACACCTTC. Residues: CASIGSGGIYGYTF.

This chain joins TRBV9 and TRBJ1-2; possible D gene TRBD1, 5 bases. This CDR3 has 13 amino acids. The V and J ends lost 6 bases and 7 bases respectively, with 16 bases between them. The germline gives CDR1 SGDLS, CDR2 YYNGEE. CDR3 in amino acids: CASTPHGDSGYTF. DNA for the CDR3: TGTGCCAGCACCCCTCACGGTGACAGTGGCTACACCTTC.

This chain links TRBV30 with TRBJ1-2, with 7 positions matching TRBD1. Germline CDR1 and CDR2: GTSNPN and SVGIG (reference sequence). The junction had 10 bases not matched to a gene; V was cut back by 5 bases and J by 4 bases. This CDR3 is 14 amino acids long. The CDR3 region has the DNA TGTGCCTGGTTCTGTAGGGGGCTCGGCTATGGCTACACCTTC. The encoded protein is CAWFCRGLGYGYTF.

The genes are TRBV19 and TRBJ1-2; TRBD1 might be the D (5 bases). CDR3 size: 15 residues. Trimming left V 4 bases short and J 3 bases short, with 15 bases between. Germline-derived CDR1 and CDR2 are LNHDA and SQIVND (reference sequence). In DNA, the CDR3 is TGTGCCAGTAGTACGACGCTAGGGGCCCACTATGGCTACACCTTC. This translates into CASSTTLGAHYGYTF.

V gene TRBV11-2 combines with J gene TRBJ1-1; D remains ambiguous. The CDR3 consists of 15 residues. V lost 0 bases, J lost 5 bases, and 13 bases lay in between. Germline V gene data show CDR1 as SGHAT and CDR2 as FQNNGV. The CDR3 region has the DNA TGTGCCAGCAGCTTAGATCTTAATCCGGAGACTGAAGCTTTCTTT. Encoded protein: CASSLDLNPETEAFF.

The gene calls are TRBV5-6 and TRBJ2-1; the match to TRBD2 covers 7 bases. This CDR3 contains 16 residues. CDR1 is SGHDT, CDR2 YYEEEE, per germline. V lost 5 bases, J lost 3 bases, and 11 bases stayed unmatched. The CDR3 protein is CASSFLGGGIYNEQFF. In DNA, the CDR3 is TGTGCCAGCAGTTTCTTGGGCGGGGGAATCTACAATGAGCAGTTCTTC.

The chain combines TRBV4-1 with TRBJ1-4; D gene ambiguous. Deletions cut 4 bases from V and 0 bases from J, with 9 bases between. CDR1 is MGHRA, CDR2 YSYEKL, per germline. This CDR3 is built from 15 residues. The CDR3 here is CASSPLGATNEKLFF. CDR3 nucleotides: TGCGCCAGCAGCCCCCTAGGTGCAACTAATGAAAAACTGTTTTTT.

The gene calls are TRBV24-1 and TRBJ1-4, with unresolved D. Looked up from germline, CDR1 is KGHDR and CDR2 is SFDVKD. The CDR3 runs to 12 residues. With 4 bases removed from V and 3 bases from J, the gap between germline ends came to 2 bases. The CDR3 sequence is CATSDPNEKLFF. For the CDR3, the DNA is TGTGCCACCAGTGACCCTAATGAAAAACTGTTTTTT.

This clone showed up just once. The chain is built from TRBV5-1 and TRBJ1-1, with 7 bases lining up with TRBD1. This CDR3 spans 17 amino acids. The V and J ends lost 1 base and 4 bases, in that order; junction bases with no gene match: 13. Germline V gene lookup returns CDR1 SGHRS and CDR2 YFSETQ. As DNA, the CDR3 is TGCGCCAGCAGCTTGTTCCCCGGACCTACAGGGGCCACTGAAGCTTTCTTT. This translates into CASSLFPGPTGATEAFF. Full variable domain (outside the CDR3, taken from reference TRBV5-1 and TRBJ1-1): KAGVTQTPRYLIKTRGQQVTLSCSPISGHRSVSWYQQTPGQGLQFLFEYFSETQRNKGNFPGRFSGRQFSNSRSEMNVSTLELGDSALYLCASSLFPGPTGATEAFFGQGTRLTVV.

The rearrangement joins TRBV20-1 to TRBJ1-6; D is possibly TRBD1 (5 bases). V was pared by 3 bases and J by 7 bases, with 16 bases between. The length of the CDR3 is 15 residues. Germline V gene data show CDR1 as DFQATT and CDR2 as SNEGSKA (reference sequence). The CDR3 DNA reads TGCAGTGCTAGTAGGGGCCACCCGGGGAATTCACCCCTCCACTTT. Amino acid sequence: CSASRGHPGNSPLHF.

The chain is built from TRBV7-6 and TRBJ1-3, with D possibly being TRBD1 (5 bases). The CDR3 runs to 16 residues. V gave up 1 base and J gave up 0 bases, with 10 bases separating them. Germline lookup yields CDR1 SGHVS and CDR2 FNYEAQ. The CDR3 region is CASSLGAGYSGNTIYF. The CDR3 DNA follows: TGTGCCAGCAGCTTAGGAGCAGGGTACTCTGGAAACACCATATATTTT. Drawing the rest from reference TRBV7-6 and TRBJ1-3, the complete variable domain is GAGVSQSPRYKVTKRGQDVALRCDPISGHVSLYWYRQALGQGPEFLTYFNYEAQQDKSGLPNDRFSAERPEGSISTLTIQRTEQRDSAMYRCASSLGAGYSGNTIYFGEGSWLTVV.

This chain links TRBV30 with TRBJ2-1; the match to TRBD2 covers 8 bases. There are 14 residues in the CDR3. Germline values: CDR1 GTSNPN, CDR2 SVGIG (reference sequence). Trimming cost V 4 bases and J 6 bases; bases outside gene matches: 8. The CDR3 bases are TGTGCCTGGACTCACGGGGGGGCCGGCAATGAGCAGTTCTTC. This translates into CAWTHGGAGNEQFF.

The gene calls are TRBV7-6 and TRBJ1-2; the D is unclear. The CDR3 has 13 residues. Trimming removed 0 bases from V and 6 bases from J, with 8 bases in between. Germline lookup yields CDR1 SGHVS and CDR2 FNYEAQ. The CDR3 region has the DNA TGTGCCAGCAGCTTAGCCGGGTTCGATGGCTACACCTTC. Its protein is CASSLAGFDGYTF. The complete variable domain, with remaining parts taken from reference TRBV7-6 and TRBJ1-2, reads GAGVSQSPRYKVTKRGQDVALRCDPISGHVSLYWYRQALGQGPEFLTYFNYEAQQDKSGLPNDRFSAERPEGSISTLTIQRTEQRDSAMYRCASSLAGFDGYTFGSGTRLTVV.